The clone carrying this T cell receptor beta chain was counted many times. What it binds is not known. Clinical symptoms, serum thyroxine, TRAb, thyroid ultrasound and orbital computed tomography established diagnosis. This blood was taken when hyperthyroidism was first diagnosed, before any ophthalmopathy symptoms existed. The investigators amplified TCR beta CDR3 regions from RNA transcripts. RT-PCR in the first round (using the HTBI primer set) targeted the TCR CDR3. TCRdb passed the multiplex PCR reads through MiXCR, listing each CDR3 protein once. The profile shows hundreds of thousands of distinct CDR3 sequences, about 14% of them singletons. The data are from a study of T cells in Graves' hyperthyroidism and ophthalmopathy. Germline lookup yields CDR1 MNHEY and CDR2 SMNVEV (reference sequence). V was pared by 5 bases and J by 3 bases, with 6 bases of the junction left unmatched. The CDR3 extends over 14 amino acids.

General study findings and limits: From stable hyperthyroidism, ophthalmopathy was separated by a 13 V-J model. Ophthalmopathy got predicted by the model a median 6.5 months before its onset.

This sequence joins TRBV27 and TRBJ2-7; 8 bases are shared with TRBD2. Sample: blood. The clonotype originates from a woman under 40 with Graves' hyperthyroidism that later progressed to Graves' ophthalmopathy. The CDR3, as DNA: TGTGCCAGCAGTCCGATAGCGGGGATCTACGAGCAGTACTTC. It codes for CASSPIAGIYEQYF.